This TCR beta chain was sequenced during a study of CXCR3-negative and CXCR3-positive naive CD8 T cells. Researchers prepared the TRB cDNA libraries using 5' RACE with UMI labels. TCRdb re-called the 5' RACE reads; every CDR3 protein appears as one record, without DNA. The sample has 70,000 to 95,000 distinct CDR3 sequences; the top ten hold approximately 1.5%. Study-level findings and limits: Within a donor, both naive subsets shared TRBV-TRBJ usage, unlike memory cells. Memory CD8+ cells had much lower diversity, and both naive subsets had comparably high diversity. The majority of assays used fresh PBMCs, and CXCR3 expression partially decreased after cryopreservation.

In the case of this clonotype: Its antigen is still unknown.

Germline assignment: CDR1 SGHDT and CDR2 YYEEEE. The CDR3 has 11 amino acids. The sample was naive CXCR3- CD8+ T cells from blood. Documented subset: CD45RO-CCR7+CD27+CD95- naive CD8+ T cells lacking CXCR3 (TNR3-). The receptor's source is a human donor in good health. Some clones in this sample may be carry-over from other donors' samples. The V call is TRBV5-6, the J call TRBJ2-1. CDR3 sequence reads: CASSFSGEQLF.